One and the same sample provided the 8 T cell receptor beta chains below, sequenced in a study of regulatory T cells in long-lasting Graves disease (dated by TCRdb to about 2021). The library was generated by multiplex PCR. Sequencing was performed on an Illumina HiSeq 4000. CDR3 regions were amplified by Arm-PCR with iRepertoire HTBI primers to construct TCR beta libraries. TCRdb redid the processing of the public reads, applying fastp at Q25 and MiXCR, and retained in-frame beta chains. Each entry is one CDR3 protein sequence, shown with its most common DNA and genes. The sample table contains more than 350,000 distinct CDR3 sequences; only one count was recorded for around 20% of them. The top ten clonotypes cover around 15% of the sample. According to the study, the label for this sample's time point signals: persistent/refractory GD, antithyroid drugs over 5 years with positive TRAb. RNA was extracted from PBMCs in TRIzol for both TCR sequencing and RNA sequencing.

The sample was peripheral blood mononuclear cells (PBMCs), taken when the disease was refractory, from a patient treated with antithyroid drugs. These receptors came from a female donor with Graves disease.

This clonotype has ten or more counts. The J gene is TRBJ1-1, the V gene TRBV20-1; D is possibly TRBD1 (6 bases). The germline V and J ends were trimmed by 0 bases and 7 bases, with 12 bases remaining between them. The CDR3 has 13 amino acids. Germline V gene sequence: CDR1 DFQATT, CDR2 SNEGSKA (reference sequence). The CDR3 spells CSARDGQNYEAFF. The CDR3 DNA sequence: TGCAGTGCTAGAGATGGACAGAACTATGAAGCTTTCTTT.

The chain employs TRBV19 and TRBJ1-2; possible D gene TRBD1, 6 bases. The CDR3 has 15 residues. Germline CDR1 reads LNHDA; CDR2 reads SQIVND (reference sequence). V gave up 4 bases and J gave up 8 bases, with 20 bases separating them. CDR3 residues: CASSTYRESRLGYTF. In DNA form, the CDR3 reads TGTGCCAGTAGTACCTACAGGGAGTCGCGATTGGGCTACACCTTC.

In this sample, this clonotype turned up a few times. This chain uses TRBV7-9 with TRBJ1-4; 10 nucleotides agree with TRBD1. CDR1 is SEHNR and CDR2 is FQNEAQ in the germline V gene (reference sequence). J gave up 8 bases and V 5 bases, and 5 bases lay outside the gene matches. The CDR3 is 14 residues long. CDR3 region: CASSRDRGKEKLFF. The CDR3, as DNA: TGTGCCAGCAGCCGGGACAGGGGCAAAGAAAAACTGTTTTTT.

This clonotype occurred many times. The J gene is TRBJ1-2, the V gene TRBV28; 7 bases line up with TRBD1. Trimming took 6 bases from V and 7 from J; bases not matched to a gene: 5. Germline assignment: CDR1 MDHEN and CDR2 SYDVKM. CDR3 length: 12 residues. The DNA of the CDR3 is TGTGCCAGCAGGTTGGACAGGAGTGGCTACACCTTC. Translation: CASRLDRSGYTF.

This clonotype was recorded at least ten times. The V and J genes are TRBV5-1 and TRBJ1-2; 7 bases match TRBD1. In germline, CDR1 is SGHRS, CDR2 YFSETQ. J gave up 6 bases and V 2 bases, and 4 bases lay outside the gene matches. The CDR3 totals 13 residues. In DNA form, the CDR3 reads TGCGCCAGCAGCTTCACAGGGGCCGATGGCTACACCTTC. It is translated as CASSFTGADGYTF.

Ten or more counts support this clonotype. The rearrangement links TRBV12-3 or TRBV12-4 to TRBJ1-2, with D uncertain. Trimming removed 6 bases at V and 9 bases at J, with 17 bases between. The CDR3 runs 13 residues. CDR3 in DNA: TGTGCCAGCAGCCTCAGTTCCGGACTGAGCTACACCTTC. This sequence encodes CASSLSSGLSYTF.

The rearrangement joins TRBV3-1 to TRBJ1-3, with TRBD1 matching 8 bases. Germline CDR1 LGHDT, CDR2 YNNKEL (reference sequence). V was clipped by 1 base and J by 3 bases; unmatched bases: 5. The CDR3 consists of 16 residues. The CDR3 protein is CASSQAWTGFGNTIYF. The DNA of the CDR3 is TGTGCCAGCAGCCAAGCTTGGACAGGGTTTGGAAACACCATATATTTT.

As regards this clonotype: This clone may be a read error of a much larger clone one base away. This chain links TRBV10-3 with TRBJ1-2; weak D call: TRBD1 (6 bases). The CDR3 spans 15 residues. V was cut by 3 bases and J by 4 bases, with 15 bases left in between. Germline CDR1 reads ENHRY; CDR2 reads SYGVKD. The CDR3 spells CAISETTTGVYGYTF. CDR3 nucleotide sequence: TGTGCCATCAGTGAAACCACGACAGGAGTCTATGGCTACACCTTC.